This T cell receptor beta chain was documented in a study of blood T cell repertoires in COVID-19 (dated by TCRdb to 2019 to 2021). About the study as a whole: Samples from collaborators originated in the United States, Italy and Spain and spanned both the acute and convalescent phases of COVID-19. The material from the prospective study consisted of cDNA or gDNA derived from T cells, B-cell-depleted T cells, or PBMCs. The repertoires were released in a freely available public database meant as a resource for research on the immune response to SARS-CoV-2. The sample metadata nearly always contained a de-identified subject ID, COVID-19 status, age in years and sex. Where HLA class I and class II types were available, the types were taken from metadata supplied by the sample provider, not from assay-based typing. Deeply sampled blood TCRbeta repertoires from subjects exposed to, actively infected with, or recovered from COVID-19 were included in the dataset. The samples were drawn from two sources: the first 160 participants of the ongoing ImmuneRACE study, and 1,200 or so subjects contributed by 6 global collaborators. Overall study outcomes, separate from this receptor: How much clinical and demographic metadata was included differed by source and by participant, and the metadata was provided uncurated.

A second Seattle source provided samples from volunteer blood donors who had recovered from COVID-19. The collaborating institutions used their own protocols to collect whole blood in K2EDTA tubes. For TCRbeta analysis, collaborators shipped samples in one of three forms: frozen whole blood, isolated PBMCs, or DNA extracted from either of those sample types. Concerning this clone: What this receptor recognizes is not known. It has no much larger one-base neighbor in the sample; base qualities were not kept. Other DNA sequences in this sample translate to the same CDR3.

The immunoSEQ Assay, a bias-controlled multiplex PCR, was used to amplify TCRbeta CDR3 regions from genomic DNA. As for the authors' bioinformatics: The number of nucleated cells in each sample was estimated from the amplification of reference gene primers within the assay. Sequence reads were collapsed and filtered to measure the absolute abundance of every unique TCRbeta CDR3 rearrangement. For each sample, productive Simpson clonality was calculated by taking the square root of Simpson's diversity index across productive rearrangements. TCRdb holds this immuneACCESS table with in-frame rearrangements only. Some clones are missing; in checked studies, unresolved V genes explain under half, and the rest has no known cause. From that table come the V and J calls and clone size; the DNA was used to work out D and trimming. In this sample the table shows fewer than 300,000 clones, 88% of which occur a single time. The ten largest clones take up less than 5% of the sample.

The CDR3 holds 14 amino acids from the cysteine to the phenylalanine. Here the CDR3 DNA is all that survives: 42 bases in frame from base 1. The germline V gene provides CDR1 SGHRS and CDR2 YFSETQ. V and J are truncated by 1 base and 3 bases respectively, leaving an intervening sequence of 8 bases. This clonotype was sampled from a man aged 55 to 70 who had recovered from COVID-19. The V and J genes are TRBV5-1 and TRBJ1-3, and TRBD1 may be the D gene, going by 6 matching bases. Material for sequencing was peripheral blood. Here is the DNA: TGCGCCAGCAGCTTGACAGGGTTTGGAAACACCATATATTTT. This yields the protein CASSLTGFGNTIYF.